This record concerns one T cell receptor beta chain sequence. The data were taken from a study of cytomegalovirus exposure and HLA in healthy donors. CDR1 and CDR2 from the germline V gene are MNHNY and SVGAGI (reference sequence). V lost 6 bases to trimming and J lost 4 bases; unmatched junction nucleotides: 14. CDR3 length: 16 amino acids. 13 Jbeta primers and 60 Vbeta primers were used for the PCR. Produced via immunoSEQ multiplex PCR; TCRdb's table is partial and in-frame only. Of about 98,000 clones in the sample, over 65% were seen once. This TCR was sampled from a man aged 60-69 years in good health and CMV-seropositive. This chain connects TRBV6-6 to TRBJ2-5; 7 bases are a match to TRBD1. Sequencing was carried out using PBMCs. CDR3 in DNA: TGTGCCAGCAGCCTCACCCTGACAGGGAAGGGAGAGACCCAGTACTTC. It specifies CASSLTLTGKGETQYF.